The 21 T cell receptor beta chains below were found in one sample sequenced in a study of blood T cell repertoires in COVID-19. Repertoires were generated with immunoSEQ multiplex PCR, while TCRdb's copy carries only in-frame clones and drops some. The sample has under 350,000 clones, approximately 86% seen once. The source material was PBMCs or T cells enriched from blood (not recorded which). These receptors all stem from a woman between 18 and 30 years old who had recovered from COVID-19.

The V gene is TRBV7-3, the J gene TRBJ2-1; no reliable D call. Trimming removed 2 bases at V and 2 bases at J, with 13 bases between. Germline values: CDR1 SGHTA, CDR2 FQGTGA. CDR3 size: 16 residues. The CDR3, as DNA: TGTGCCAGCAGCTTATTTTTAGATCCCCCCTACAATGAGCAGTTCTTC. Protein: CASSLFLDPPYNEQFF.

Worth noting for this clone: At the DNA level, this CDR3 is encoded by other sequences in the same sample as well. V and J are TRBV28 and TRBJ1-5; D gene ambiguous. V shed 6 bases and J shed 6 bases, with 15 bases lying between them. Germline CDR1 and CDR2: MDHEN and SYDVKM. This CDR3 spans 14 amino acids. The CDR3 coding sequence is TGTGCCAGCAGCCTCGTTCGGGGAGGTCAGCCCCAGCATTTT. Its protein is CASSLVRGGQPQHF.

The chain joins TRBV4-3 to TRBJ2-2, with 9 bases that match TRBD1. V lost 1 base to trimming and J lost 5 bases; unmatched junction nucleotides: 11. Germline V CDR1 and CDR2: LGHNA, YSLEER. This CDR3 has 18 amino acids. The CDR3 is CASSQGGQGSLETGELFF. CDR3 coding DNA: TGCGCCAGCAGCCAAGGGGGACAGGGTTCATTAGAGACCGGGGAGCTGTTTTTT.

CDR3 amino acids: CASSQGLTTNTDTQYF. As DNA, the CDR3 is TGTGCCAGCAGCCAAGGACTAACTACAAACACAGATACGCAGTATTTT. The chain uses TRBV3-1 (or the pseudogene TRBV3-2) and TRBJ2-3; D may be TRBD2 (5 bases). The CDR3 loop spans 16 amino acids. V was clipped by 1 base and J by 2 bases, with 13 bases between them. Germline lookup yields CDR1 LGHDT and CDR2 YNNKEL (reference sequence).

The rearrangement links TRBV5-1 to TRBJ2-7, with a possible D match to TRBD2 (6 bases). Trimming removed 3 bases from V and 4 bases from J, with 17 bases in between. Germline CDR1 is SGHRS and CDR2 is YFSETQ. This CDR3 is 15 amino acids long. CDR3 loop: CASSSWWREGYEQYF. In nucleotides, the CDR3 is TGCGCCAGCAGCTCTTGGTGGCGGGAAGGTTACGAGCAGTACTTC.

V gene TRBV11-2 combines with J gene TRBJ2-7; weak D call: TRBD1 (6 bases). This CDR3 has 13 residues. Between the trimmed V and J ends, which lost 5 bases and 3 bases, there was a span of 11 bases. From germline, CDR1 is SGHAT and CDR2 FQNNGV. The CDR3 loop reads CASSLRDNYEQYF. CDR3 DNA sequence: TGTGCCAGCAGCCTCCGGGACAACTACGAGCAGTACTTC. Variable domain in full (rest from reference TRBV11-2 and TRBJ2-7): EAGVAQSPRYKIIEKRQSVAFWCNPISGHATLYWYQQILGQGPKLLIQFQNNGVVDDSQLPKDRFSAERLKGVDSTLKIQPAKLEDSAVYLCASSLRDNYEQYFGPGTRLTVT.

The chain uses TRBV30 and TRBJ2-3; 13 bases line up with TRBD2. This CDR3 region has 16 residues. The germline CDR1 and CDR2 sequences are GTSNPN and SVGIG (reference sequence). V shed 5 bases and J 4 bases; nucleotides not matched to a gene: 9. The DNA for the CDR3 is TGTGCCTGGGGCTTCGGACTAGCGGGAGAAGCAGATACGCAGTATTTT. It yields the protein CAWGFGLAGEADTQYF.

Here the CDR3 reads CASRKWGGWGTDTQYF. The CDR3 region has the DNA TGTGCCAGCAGGAAATGGGGGGGTTGGGGCACAGATACGCAGTATTTT. The chain joins TRBV27 to TRBJ2-3, with 7 bases lining up with TRBD2. Germline-derived CDR1 and CDR2 are MNHEY and SMNVEV (reference sequence). The CDR3 is 16 residues long. V shed 6 bases, J shed 1 base, and the junction held 10 bases outside the gene matches.

The chain recombines TRBV11-2 with TRBJ2-7, with a weak D call TRBD1 (5 bases). The CDR3 extends over 12 amino acids. Trimming left V 5 bases short and J 3 bases short, with 8 bases between. In germline, CDR1 is SGHAT, CDR2 FQNNGV. This chain's CDR3 is CASSPGHYEQYF. The CDR3 DNA is TGTGCCAGCAGCCCTGGACACTACGAGCAGTACTTC.

In DNA, the CDR3 is TGTGCCAGCAGTGAAGTGTTCGGGACATCCTCCTACGAGCAGTACTTC. This translates into CASSEVFGTSSYEQYF. The V gene is TRBV2, the J gene TRBJ2-7, with D possibly matching TRBD1 (6 bases). The CDR3 has 16 amino acids. From germline, CDR1 is SNHLY and CDR2 FYNNEI. V was pared by 1 base and J by 0 bases, with 13 bases between. The full variable domain, completed using reference TRBV2 and TRBJ2-7, is EPEVTQTPSHQVTQMGQEVILRCVPISNHLYFYWYRQILGQKVEFLVSFYNNEISEKSEIFDDQFSVERPDGSNFTLKIRSTKLEDSAMYFCASSEVFGTSSYEQYFGPGTRLTVT.

V usage is TRBV18 and J usage is TRBJ1-5, with D uncertain. Trimming stripped 5 bases from V and 7 bases from J, with 15 bases between. This CDR3 contains 14 residues. Germline assignment: CDR1 KGHSH and CDR2 LQKENI. The CDR3 sequence: CASSTSGLGQPQHF. CDR3 DNA sequence: TGTGCCAGCTCAACAAGCGGTTTGGGGCAGCCCCAGCATTTT. Filled out from reference TRBV18 and TRBJ1-5, the complete variable domain reads NAGVMQNPRHLVRRRGQEARLRCSPMKGHSHVYWYRQLPEEGLKFMVYLQKENIIDESGMPKERFSAEFPKEGPSILRIQQVVRGDSAAYFCASSTSGLGQPQHFGDGTRLSIL.

The chain uses TRBV11-2 and TRBJ2-7; D is undetermined. The germline V gene has CDR1 SGHAT and CDR2 FQNNGV. This CDR3 spans 15 amino acids. V was clipped by 5 bases and J by 0 bases, with 14 bases between them. The CDR3 DNA reads as TGTGCCAGCAGCCCTTCATGGCAGGACTCCTACGAGCAGTACTTC. Encoded protein: CASSPSWQDSYEQYF.

This sequence joins TRBV3-1 (or the pseudogene TRBV3-2) and TRBJ1-1; D is perhaps TRBD1 (5 bases). This CDR3 comprises 18 residues. V lost 0 bases to trimming and J lost 0 bases, with 17 bases between them. CDR1 LGHDT and CDR2 YNNKEL come from the germline V gene (reference sequence). CDR3 residues: CASSQDRRTRVMNTEAFF. CDR3 nucleotide sequence: TGTGCCAGCAGCCAAGATAGGAGAACCAGGGTGATGAACACTGAAGCTTTCTTT.

This clone was detected a few times. The chain combines TRBV30 with TRBJ1-5; 12 bases match TRBD1. Germline V gives CDR1 GTSNPN, CDR2 SVGIG (reference sequence). The CDR3 is made up of 14 amino acids. V dropped 4 bases and J dropped 5; count of bases not matched to a gene: 3. The CDR3 DNA sequence: TGTGCCTGGAAAGGGACAGGGGGCCATCAGCCCCAGCATTTT. It encodes CAWKGTGGHQPQHF.

V usage is TRBV5-6 and J usage is TRBJ2-5; 14 nucleotides match TRBD2. The trim removed 0 bases at V and 2 bases at J, leaving 6 bases unmatched. Germline V gene data show CDR1 as SGHDT and CDR2 as YYEEEE. The CDR3 is made up of 18 amino acids. CDR3 bases: TGTGCCAGCAGCTTGGGACTAGCGGGGGGGTACAGTCAAGAGACCCAGTACTTC. Amino acid sequence: CASSLGLAGGYSQETQYF.

The CDR3 protein is CASSSPGLNNSPLHF. CDR3 nucleotide sequence: TGTGCCAGCAGTTCCCCGGGACTGAATAATTCACCCCTCCACTTT. The rearrangement joins TRBV25-1 to TRBJ1-6; a possible D gene is TRBD1 (5 bases). Trimming removed 5 bases at V and 5 bases at J, with 13 bases between. The germline CDR1 and CDR2 sequences are MGHDK and SYGVNS. CDR3 length: 15 amino acids.

J is TRBJ1-2 and V is TRBV2, with a weak D call TRBD1 (5 bases). V lost 4 bases, J lost 1 base, and 16 bases lay in between. Germline CDR1 reads SNHLY; CDR2 reads FYNNEI. The CDR3 contains 16 residues. DNA for the CDR3: TGTGCCAGCAGTGGCAGGGTTCCTTACATTAACTATGGCTACACCTTC. This encodes CASSGRVPYINYGYTF.

CDR3 protein: CATSTSPGFDEQFF. DNA of the CDR3: TGTGCCACCAGTACTAGCCCCGGGTTCGATGAGCAGTTCTTC. The rearrangement joins TRBV24-1 to TRBJ2-1, with a possible D match to TRBD2 (6 bases). Trimming removed 6 bases from V and 8 bases from J, with 16 bases in between. CDR1 is KGHDR, CDR2 SFDVKD, per germline. This CDR3 region has 14 residues.

J is TRBJ2-2 and V is TRBV7-8; TRBD2 aligns across 7 bases. Losses at the gene ends were 2 bases for V and 0 bases for J; bases not matched to a gene: 3. The CDR3 is 16 residues long. Per the germline V gene, CDR1 is SGHVS and CDR2 is FQNEAQ. Here the CDR3 DNA reads TGTGCCAGCAGCTTATTGGCGGGGGCGAACACCGGGGAGCTGTTTTTT. Its translation: CASSLLAGANTGELFF.

The gene calls are TRBV12-3 or TRBV12-4 and TRBJ2-1; D perhaps matches TRBD2 (7 bases). The V and J ends lost 8 bases and 8 bases respectively, with 16 bases between them. The CDR3 consists of 13 residues. The CDR3 nucleotides read TGTGCCAGCGGAAACGGGGGGCCGGATGAGCAGTTCTTC. It is translated as CASGNGGPDEQFF.

CDR3 in DNA: TGTGCCACCAGCAGTATAGCGGGAGGGCCGGACACCGGGGAGCTGTTTTTT. Amino acids: CATSSIAGGPDTGELFF. V usage is TRBV15 and J usage is TRBJ2-2; 11 bases are shared with TRBD2. The CDR3 extends over 17 amino acids. V gave up 3 bases and J gave up 3 bases; unmatched junction bases: 6. CDR1 is LNHNV and CDR2 is YYDKDF in the germline V gene (reference sequence).